The TCR beta chain described here comes from a study of beta chain features in type 1 diabetes. Germline loops: CDR1 SGHNT, CDR2 YYREEE (reference sequence). The CDR3 consists of 13 residues. Trimming pared 0 bases from V and 9 bases from J, leaving 10 bases between. Sequencing targeted expressed TCRB transcripts, as all isolated RNA had been reverse transcribed. The assay was immunoSEQ multiplex PCR, and TCRdb's table has in-frame clones only and misses some. Of some 220,000 clones listed, roughly a tenth were seen once; the top ten hold approximately 1.5%. The origin of this receptor is a man between 18 and 35 years old in good health. V usage is TRBV5-4 and J usage is TRBJ2-1, with a tentative D call TRBD2 (6 bases). Sequencing was done on a sample of central memory CD4+ T cells from blood. CDR3: CASSLGRGPEQFF. The CDR3 DNA reads TGTGCCAGCAGCTTGGGGCGGGGCCCTGAGCAGTTCTTC.